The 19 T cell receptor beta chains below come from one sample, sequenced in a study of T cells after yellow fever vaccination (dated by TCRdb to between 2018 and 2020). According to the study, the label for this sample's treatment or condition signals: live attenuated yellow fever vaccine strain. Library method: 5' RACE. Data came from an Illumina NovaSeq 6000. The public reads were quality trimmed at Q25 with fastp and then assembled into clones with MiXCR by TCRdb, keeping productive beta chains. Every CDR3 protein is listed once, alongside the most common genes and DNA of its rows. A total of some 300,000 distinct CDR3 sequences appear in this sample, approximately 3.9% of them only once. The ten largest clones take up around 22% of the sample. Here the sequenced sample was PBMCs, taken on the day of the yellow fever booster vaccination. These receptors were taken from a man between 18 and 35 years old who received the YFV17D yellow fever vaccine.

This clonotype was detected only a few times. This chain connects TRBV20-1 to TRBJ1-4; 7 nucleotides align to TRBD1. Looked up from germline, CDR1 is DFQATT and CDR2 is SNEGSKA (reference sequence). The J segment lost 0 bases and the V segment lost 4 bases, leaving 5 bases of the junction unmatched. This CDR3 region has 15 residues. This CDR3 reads CSAIGTDATNEKLFF. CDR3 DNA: TGCAGTGCTATTGGGACAGACGCAACTAATGAAAAACTGTTTTTT.

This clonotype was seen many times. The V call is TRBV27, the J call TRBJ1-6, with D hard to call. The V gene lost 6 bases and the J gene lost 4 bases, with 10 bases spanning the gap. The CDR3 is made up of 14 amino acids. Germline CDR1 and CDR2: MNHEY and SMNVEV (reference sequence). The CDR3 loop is CASRPGRYNSPLHF. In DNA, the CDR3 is TGTGCCAGCAGGCCAGGACGGTATAATTCACCCCTCCACTTT.

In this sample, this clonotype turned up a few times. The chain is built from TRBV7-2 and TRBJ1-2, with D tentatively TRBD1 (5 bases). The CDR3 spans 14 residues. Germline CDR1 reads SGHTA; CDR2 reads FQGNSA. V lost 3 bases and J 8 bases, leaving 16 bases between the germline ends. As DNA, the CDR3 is TGTGCCAGCAGCTTGGGGGAGATGTTAGGGGGCTACACCTTC. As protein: CASSLGEMLGGYTF.

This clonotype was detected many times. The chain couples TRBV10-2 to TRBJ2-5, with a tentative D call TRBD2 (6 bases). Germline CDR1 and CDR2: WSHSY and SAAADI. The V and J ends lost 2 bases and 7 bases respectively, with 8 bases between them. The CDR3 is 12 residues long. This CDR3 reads CASSENGGTQYF. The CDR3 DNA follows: TGCGCCAGCAGTGAGAACGGGGGGACCCAGTACTTC.

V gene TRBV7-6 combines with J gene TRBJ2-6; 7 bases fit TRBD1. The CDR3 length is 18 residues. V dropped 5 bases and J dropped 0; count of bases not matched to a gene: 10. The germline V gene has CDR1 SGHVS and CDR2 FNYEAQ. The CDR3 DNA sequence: TGTGCCAGCAGCCTGCAACCTGGACAGGTCTCTGGGGCCAACGTCCTGACTTTC. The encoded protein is CASSLQPGQVSGANVLTF. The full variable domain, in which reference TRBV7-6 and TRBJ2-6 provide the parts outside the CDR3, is GAGVSQSPRYKVTKRGQDVALRCDPISGHVSLYWYRQALGQGPEFLTYFNYEAQQDKSGLPNDRFSAERPEGSISTLTIQRTEQRDSAMYRCASSLQPGQVSGANVLTFGAGSRLTVL.

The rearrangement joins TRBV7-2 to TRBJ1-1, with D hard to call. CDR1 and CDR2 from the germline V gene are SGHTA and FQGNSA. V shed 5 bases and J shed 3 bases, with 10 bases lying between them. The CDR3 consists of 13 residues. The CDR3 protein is CASSPSRDTEAFF. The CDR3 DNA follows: TGTGCCAGCAGCCCAAGCCGGGACACTGAAGCTTTCTTT.

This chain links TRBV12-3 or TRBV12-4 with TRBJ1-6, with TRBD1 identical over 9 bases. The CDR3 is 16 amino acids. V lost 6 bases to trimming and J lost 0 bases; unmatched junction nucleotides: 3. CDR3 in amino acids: CASRGQGSSYNSPLHF. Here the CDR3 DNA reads TGTGCCAGCAGGGGACAGGGCAGCTCCTATAATTCACCCCTCCACTTT.

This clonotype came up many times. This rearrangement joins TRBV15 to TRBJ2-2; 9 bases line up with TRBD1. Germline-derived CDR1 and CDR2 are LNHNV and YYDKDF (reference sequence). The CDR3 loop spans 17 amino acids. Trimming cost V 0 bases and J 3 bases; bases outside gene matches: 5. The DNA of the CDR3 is TGTGCCACCAGCAGAGATTGGGGACAGGGCGACACCGGGGAGCTGTTTTTT. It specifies CATSRDWGQGDTGELFF.

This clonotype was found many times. The DNA for the CDR3 is TGTGCCAGCAGTTTTCGGGGGACAGGGACCCCCGGGGAGCTGTTTTTT. This sequence encodes CASSFRGTGTPGELFF. The chain has TRBV12-3 or TRBV12-4 and TRBJ2-2, with TRBD1 identical over 9 bases. Losses at the gene ends were 3 bases for V and 6 bases for J; bases not matched to a gene: 8. The CDR3 loop spans 16 amino acids.

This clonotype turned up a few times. The CDR3 region is CASSSYRTGTYGYTF. CDR3 nucleotide sequence: TGTGCCAGCAGCTCCTACCGAACAGGGACCTATGGCTACACCTTC. The gene calls are TRBV7-2 and TRBJ1-2; D is possibly TRBD1 (6 bases). Germline V gives CDR1 SGHTA, CDR2 FQGNSA. The V gene lost 4 bases and the J gene lost 4 bases, with 16 bases spanning the gap. The CDR3 has 15 amino acids.

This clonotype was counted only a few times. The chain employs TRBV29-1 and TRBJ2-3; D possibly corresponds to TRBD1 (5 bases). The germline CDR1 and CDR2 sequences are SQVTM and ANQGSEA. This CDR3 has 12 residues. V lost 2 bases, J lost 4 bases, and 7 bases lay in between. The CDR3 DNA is TGCAGCGTTGAACTGGGGCCAGATACGCAGTATTTT. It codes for CSVELGPDTQYF.

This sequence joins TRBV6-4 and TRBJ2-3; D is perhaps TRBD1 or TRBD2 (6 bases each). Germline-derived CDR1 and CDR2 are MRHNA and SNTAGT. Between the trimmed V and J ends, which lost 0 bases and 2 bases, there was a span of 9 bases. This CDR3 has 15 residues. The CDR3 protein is CASSDSGGPTDTQYF. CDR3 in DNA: TGTGCCAGCAGTGACTCTGGGGGGCCCACAGATACGCAGTATTTT.

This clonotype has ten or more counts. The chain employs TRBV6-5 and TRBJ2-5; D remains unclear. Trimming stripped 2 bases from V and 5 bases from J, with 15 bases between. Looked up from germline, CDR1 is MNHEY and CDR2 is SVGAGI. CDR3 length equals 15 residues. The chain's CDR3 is CASSYTPEIRETQYF. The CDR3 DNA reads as TGTGCCAGCAGTTACACCCCAGAGATCAGGGAGACCCAGTACTTC.

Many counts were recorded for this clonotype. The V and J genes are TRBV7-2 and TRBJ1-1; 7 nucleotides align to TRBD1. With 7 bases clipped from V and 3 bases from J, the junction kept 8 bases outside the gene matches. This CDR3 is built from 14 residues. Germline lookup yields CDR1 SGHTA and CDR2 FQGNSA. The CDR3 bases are TGTGCCAGCAACCGACAGGGAGGGGACACTGAAGCTTTCTTT. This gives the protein CASNRQGGDTEAFF. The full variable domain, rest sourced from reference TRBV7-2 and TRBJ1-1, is GAGVSQSPSNKVTEKGKDVELRCDPISGHTALYWYRQSLGQGLEFLIYFQGNSAPDKSGLPSDRFSAERTGGSVSTLTIQRTQQEDSAVYLCASNRQGGDTEAFFGQGTRLTVV.

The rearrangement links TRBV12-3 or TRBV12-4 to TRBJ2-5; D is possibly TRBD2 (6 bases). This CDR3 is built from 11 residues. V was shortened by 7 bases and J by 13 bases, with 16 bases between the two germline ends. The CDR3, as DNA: TGTGCCAGCACCCTGGGACTCCCAATGTACTTC. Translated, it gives CASTLGLPMYF.

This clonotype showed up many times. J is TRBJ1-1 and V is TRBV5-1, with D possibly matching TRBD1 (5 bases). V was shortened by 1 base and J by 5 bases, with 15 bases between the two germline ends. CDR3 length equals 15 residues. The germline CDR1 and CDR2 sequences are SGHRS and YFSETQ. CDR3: CASSLLLGERTEAFF. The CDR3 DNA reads TGCGCCAGCAGCTTGCTACTAGGGGAGAGGACTGAAGCTTTCTTT.

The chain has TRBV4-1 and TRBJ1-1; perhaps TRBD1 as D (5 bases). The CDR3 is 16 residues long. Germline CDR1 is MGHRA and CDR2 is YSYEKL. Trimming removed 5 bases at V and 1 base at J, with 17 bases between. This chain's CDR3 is CASSRQTFPTNTEAFF. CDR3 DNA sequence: TGCGCCAGCAGCAGACAGACCTTTCCTACGAACACTGAAGCTTTCTTT.

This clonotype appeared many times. The CDR3 DNA reads as TGCGCCAGCAGCTTGCAATTTTCAGGGAACACTGAAGCTTTCTTT. Translated: CASSLQFSGNTEAFF. The rearrangement uses TRBV5-1 and TRBJ1-1; D gene ambiguous. V was clipped by 1 base and J by 1 base, with 11 bases between them. CDR1 SGHRS and CDR2 YFSETQ come from the germline V gene. The CDR3 is made up of 15 amino acids.

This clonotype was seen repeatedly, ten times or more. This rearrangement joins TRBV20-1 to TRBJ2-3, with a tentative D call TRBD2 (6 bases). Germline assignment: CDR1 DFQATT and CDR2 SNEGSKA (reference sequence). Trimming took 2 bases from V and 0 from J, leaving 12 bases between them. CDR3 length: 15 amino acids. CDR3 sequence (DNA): TGCAGTGCTAGAACTCCGGGGACTAGCACAGATACGCAGTATTTT. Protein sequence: CSARTPGTSTDTQYF.